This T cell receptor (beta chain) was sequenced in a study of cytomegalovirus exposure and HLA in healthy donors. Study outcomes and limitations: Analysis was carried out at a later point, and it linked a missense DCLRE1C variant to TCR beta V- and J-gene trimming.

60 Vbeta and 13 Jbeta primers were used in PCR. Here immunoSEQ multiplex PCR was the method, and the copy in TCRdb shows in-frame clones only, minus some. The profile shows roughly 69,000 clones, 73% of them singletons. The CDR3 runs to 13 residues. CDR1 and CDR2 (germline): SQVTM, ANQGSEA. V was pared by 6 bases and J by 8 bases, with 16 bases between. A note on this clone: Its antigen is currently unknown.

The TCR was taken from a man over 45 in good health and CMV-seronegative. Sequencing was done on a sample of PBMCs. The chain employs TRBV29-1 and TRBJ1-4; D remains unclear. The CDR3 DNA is TGCAGCGTATTCAGTTCGATAGCGGAAAAACTGTTTTTT. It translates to CSVFSSIAEKLFF.